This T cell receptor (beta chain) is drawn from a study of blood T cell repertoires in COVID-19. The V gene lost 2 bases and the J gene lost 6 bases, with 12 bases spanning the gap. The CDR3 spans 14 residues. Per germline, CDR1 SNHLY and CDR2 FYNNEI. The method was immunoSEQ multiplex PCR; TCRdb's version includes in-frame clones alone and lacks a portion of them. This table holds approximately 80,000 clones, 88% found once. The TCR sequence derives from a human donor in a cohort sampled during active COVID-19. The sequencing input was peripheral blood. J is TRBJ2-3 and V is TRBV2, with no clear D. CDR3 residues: CASSEIYIEDTQYF. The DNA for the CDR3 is TGTGCCAGCAGTGAAATTTATATCGAGGATACGCAGTATTTT.